These 25 T cell receptor beta chains were sequenced from one sample in a study of shared clonotypes between healthy human individuals. Clones were read by immunoSEQ multiplex PCR, and TCRdb kept only the in-frame ones, dropping some. Seen here are more than 600,000 clones, 90% to 95% observed once, and the top ten hold 20% to 25%. Positive CCR7 selection of CD45RO-negative cells yielded the naive CD8 cells, and terminally differentiated effector memory CD45RA+ cells were excluded. What was sequenced was naive CD8+ T cells sorted from blood. All receptors come from a man aged 25 to 40 in good health.

This chain connects TRBV7-2 to TRBJ2-7; 9 bases match TRBD1. CDR3 length equals 14 residues. Germline CDR1 SGHTA, CDR2 FQGNSA. V trimming: 3 bases; J trimming: 4 bases; junction bases outside the gene matches: 4. CDR3 amino acids: CASSFGTGRYEQYF. CDR3 sequence (DNA): TGTGCCAGCAGCTTCGGGACAGGGAGGTACGAGCAGTACTTC.

This chain connects TRBV11-2 to TRBJ1-1, with D perhaps matching TRBD1 (5 bases). Germline V gene lookup returns CDR1 SGHAT and CDR2 FQNNGV. The CDR3 has 12 amino acids. V was cut by 8 bases and J by 1 base, with 8 bases left in between. The CDR3: CASGDPNTEAFF. CDR3 nucleotide sequence: TGTGCCAGCGGGGACCCGAACACTGAAGCTTTCTTT.

This chain joins TRBV7-9 and TRBJ1-2; D uncertain. The CDR3 sequence is 11 residues long. V lost 5 bases, J lost 7 bases, and 8 bases lay in between. CDR1 is SEHNR and CDR2 is FQNEAQ in the germline V gene (reference sequence). The CDR3 spells CASSRTLGYTF. CDR3 in DNA: TGTGCCAGCAGCCGGACCCTTGGCTACACCTTC.

The rearrangement joins TRBV7-9 to TRBJ2-3; D unresolved. V was clipped by 2 bases and J by 0 bases, with 12 bases between them. The CDR3 spans 16 residues. Germline V gene data show CDR1 as SEHNR and CDR2 as FQNEAQ (reference sequence). The CDR3 coding sequence is TGTGCCAGCAGCTTATATCCAGTCTCTAGCACAGATACGCAGTATTTT. This sequence encodes CASSLYPVSSTDTQYF.

This chain uses TRBV9 with TRBJ2-2; no definite D call. Trimming pared 7 bases from V and 5 bases from J, leaving 6 bases between. Germline CDR1 reads SGDLS; CDR2 reads YYNGEE. This CDR3 comprises 11 residues. The CDR3 coding sequence is TGTGCCAGCGGACGAACCGGGGAGCTGTTTTTT. Translated, it gives CASGRTGELFF.

J is TRBJ2-7 and V is TRBV5-1; D remains unclear. CDR3 size: 11 residues. Germline V gene lookup returns CDR1 SGHRS and CDR2 YFSETQ. Trimming took off 10 bases at V and 3 bases at J, with 11 bases between the two ends. Here the CDR3 DNA reads TGCGCCCCCCACTTGGGCTACGAGCAGTACTTC. It yields the protein CAPHLGYEQYF.

This rearrangement joins TRBV6-5 to TRBJ2-1, with D unresolved. The V end was cut by 2 bases, the J end by 9 bases, with 11 bases between. Germline V CDR1 and CDR2: MNHEY, SVGAGI. CDR3 length: 13 residues. The CDR3 loop is CASSYGRTGEQFF. DNA of the CDR3: TGTGCCAGCAGTTACGGCAGAACGGGTGAGCAGTTCTTC.

The CDR3 DNA reads as TGTGCCAGCACCCGACTAGCGGACAATGAGCAGTTCTTC. Amino acids: CASTRLADNEQFF. The chain has TRBV28 and TRBJ2-1; 9 nucleotides line up with TRBD2. Germline CDR1 MDHEN, CDR2 SYDVKM. The CDR3 has 13 amino acids. V shed 7 bases and J 5 bases; nucleotides not matched to a gene: 3.

The chain couples TRBV11-2 to TRBJ1-5; no clear D gene. The germline CDR1 and CDR2 sequences are SGHAT and FQNNGV. The length of the CDR3 is 13 residues. V gave up 1 base and J gave up 5 bases, with 6 bases separating them. The CDR3 DNA sequence: TGTGCCAGCAGCTTAGGTCAGGATCAGCCCCAGCATTTT. Encoded protein: CASSLGQDQPQHF.

This clone was seen just once. The rearrangement links TRBV7-6 to TRBJ2-7, with D perhaps TRBD1 (5 bases). Germline CDR1 SGHVS, CDR2 FNYEAQ. Trimming took off 3 bases at V and 3 bases at J, with 9 bases between the two ends. This CDR3 has 13 residues. The CDR3: CASSLGPGYEQYF. The CDR3 DNA sequence: TGTGCCAGCAGCTTGGGGCCGGGCTACGAGCAGTACTTC.

CDR3 amino acids: CASSFDSSTYEQYF. The CDR3 DNA reads TGTGCCAGCAGCTTTGACTCTTCAACCTACGAGCAGTACTTC. This chain links TRBV7-9 with TRBJ2-7; D unclear. The germline V gene encodes CDR1 SEHNR and CDR2 FQNEAQ (reference sequence). The CDR3 length is 14 residues. V shed 3 bases and J shed 2 bases, with 11 bases lying between them.

The chain combines TRBV28 with TRBJ2-5; D gene uncertain. The CDR3 contains 15 residues. From germline, CDR1 is MDHEN and CDR2 SYDVKM. V lost 3 bases to trimming and J lost 2 bases, with 13 bases between them. DNA of the CDR3: TGTGCCAGCAGTTTTGGTCTTGACCCGCAAGAGACCCAGTACTTC. It codes for CASSFGLDPQETQYF.

This chain links TRBV2 with TRBJ2-1; D possibly corresponds to TRBD2 (6 bases). The CDR3 spans 13 residues. V was trimmed by 5 bases and J by 5 bases, leaving 10 bases between them. CDR1 SNHLY and CDR2 FYNNEI come from the germline V gene. CDR3 DNA: TGTGCCAGCAGTCGGCGGGACCACAATGAGCAGTTCTTC. It encodes CASSRRDHNEQFF.

This clone has just a few counts. This chain uses TRBV7-9 with TRBJ2-2, with unresolved D. V dropped 2 bases and J dropped 4 bases, with 14 bases sitting between them. This CDR3 has 16 amino acids. CDR1 SEHNR and CDR2 FQNEAQ come from the germline V gene (reference sequence). CDR3 DNA sequence: TGTGCCAGCAGCTTATGGGTTCGCGGTACCACCGGGGAGCTGTTTTTT. It yields the protein CASSLWVRGTTGELFF.

J is TRBJ2-5 and V is TRBV7-9, with 9 bases that match TRBD1. Germline CDR1 SEHNR, CDR2 FQNEAQ (reference sequence). This CDR3 comprises 16 residues. The J segment lost 0 bases and the V segment lost 4 bases, leaving 6 bases of the junction unmatched. CDR3 residues: CASSSRQGGYQETQYF. In DNA, the CDR3 is TGTGCCAGCAGCTCCCGACAGGGGGGGTACCAAGAGACCCAGTACTTC. The full variable domain, rest sourced from reference TRBV7-9 and TRBJ2-5, is DTGVSQNPRHKITKRGQNVTFRCDPISEHNRLYWYRQTLGQGPEFLTYFQNEAQLEKSRLLSDRFSAERPKGSFSTLEIQRTEQGDSAMYLCASSSRQGGYQETQYFGPGTRLLVL.

This rearrangement joins TRBV9 to TRBJ2-7, with TRBD2 matching 14 bases. The CDR3 loop spans 15 amino acids. Germline loops: CDR1 SGDLS, CDR2 YYNGEE. V dropped 3 bases and J dropped 4; count of bases not matched to a gene: 3. The CDR3 DNA reads as TGTGCCAGCAGCGGCGGGACTAGCGGGAGTTACGAGCAGTACTTC. Its translation is CASSGGTSGSYEQYF.

The V call is TRBV28, the J call TRBJ1-1; a possible D gene is TRBD1 (6 bases). The V end lost 5 bases, the J end lost 9 bases, and 10 bases lay between the germline ends. Germline CDR1 MDHEN, CDR2 SYDVKM. The CDR3 has 11 amino acids. Written as DNA, the CDR3 is TGTGCCAGCAGTCCAGGGGTAAAAGCTTTCTTT. It yields the protein CASSPGVKAFF.

The chain joins TRBV6-6 to TRBJ2-1; no clear D. V lost 2 bases and J lost 6, with 5 bases in between. The germline V gene has CDR1 MNHNY and CDR2 SVGAGI (reference sequence). This CDR3 is 12 amino acids long. The CDR3, as DNA: TGTGCCAGCAGTTACACAGTCAATGAGCAGTTCTTC. Translation gives CASSYTVNEQFF.

This chain connects TRBV5-1 to TRBJ2-4, with a tentative D call TRBD1 (6 bases). V was shortened by 0 bases and J by 0 bases, with 13 bases between the two germline ends. CDR1 is SGHRS, CDR2 YFSETQ, per germline. The CDR3 has 17 amino acids. CDR3 sequence: CASSLGGPLGAKNIQYF. In DNA, the CDR3 is TGCGCCAGCAGCTTGGGGGGGCCTTTAGGAGCCAAAAACATTCAGTACTTC.

The chain has TRBV11-2 and TRBJ1-2; no firm D call. This CDR3 has 12 residues. Trimming took off 5 bases at V and 6 bases at J, with 10 bases between the two ends. Looked up from germline, CDR1 is SGHAT and CDR2 is FQNNGV. CDR3 nucleotide sequence: TGTGCCAGCAGCCCCCGTTCCGATGGCTACACCTTC. This encodes CASSPRSDGYTF.

The J gene is TRBJ2-2, the V gene TRBV9; D is ambiguous. The CDR3 totals 15 residues. Germline V gene data show CDR1 as SGDLS and CDR2 as YYNGEE. The germline V and J ends were trimmed by 2 bases and 2 bases, with 10 bases remaining between them. CDR3 amino acids: CASSVGRLNTGELFF. CDR3 coding DNA: TGTGCCAGCAGCGTCGGGCGGCTAAACACCGGGGAGCTGTTTTTT.

V and J are TRBV6-4 and TRBJ1-5; D gene unclear. V was trimmed by 4 bases and J by 1 base, leaving 5 bases between them. The germline V gene encodes CDR1 MRHNA and CDR2 SNTAGT. The CDR3 is made up of 13 amino acids. CDR3 in amino acids: CASSAGSNQPQHF. The CDR3, as DNA: TGTGCCAGCAGTGCCGGAAGCAATCAGCCCCAGCATTTT.

V gene TRBV6-5 combines with J gene TRBJ2-6; D unresolved. The ends were cut back, 2 bases at V and 0 bases at J, with 5 bases in the middle. The CDR3 sequence is 15 residues long. The germline CDR1 and CDR2 sequences are MNHEY and SVGAGI. The CDR3 sequence is CASSYILSGANVLTF. The CDR3 region has the DNA TGTGCCAGCAGTTACATCCTCTCTGGGGCCAACGTCCTGACTTTC.

This clone was detected once. The rearrangement links TRBV29-1 to TRBJ2-5; 13 positions match TRBD2. Germline V lookup: CDR1 SQVTM, CDR2 ANQGSEA. V shed 0 bases and J 5 bases; nucleotides not matched to a gene: 9. The CDR3 is 17 amino acids. CDR3 sequence: CSVEDPGLAGVSETQYF. Written as DNA, the CDR3 is TGCAGCGTTGAAGACCCTGGACTAGCGGGGGTCTCGGAGACCCAGTACTTC.

The table lists this clone with a count of one. The chain recombines TRBV4-1 with TRBJ2-1; D not certain. V gave up 1 base and J gave up 8 bases, with 12 bases separating them. There are 14 residues in the CDR3. CDR1 is MGHRA, CDR2 YSYEKL, per germline. The CDR3 here is CASSQVKAIDEQFF. The DNA of the CDR3 is TGCGCCAGCAGCCAAGTGAAAGCTATCGATGAGCAGTTCTTC.